This T cell receptor (beta chain) was captured in a study of blood T cells in healthy people across ages. Study-level results: Among long-lived donors, naive CD4+ cells were more numerous and diversity higher than in aged donors.

A second PCR of about 6 to 11 cycles used a sample-barcoded 5' primer and a J-beta primer mix. TCRdb reprocessed the 5' RACE reads with MiXCR, giving one entry per CDR3 protein. The sample has around 1.5 million distinct CDR3 sequences, approximately 42% seen once. This clonotype was found a few times. Its antigen is not identified. The CDR3 runs to 14 residues. Germline values: CDR1 SGDLS, CDR2 YYNGEE. V was cut by 7 bases and J by 3 bases, with 15 bases left in between. The clonotype was recovered from a woman aged 18-29 years in good health. V and J are TRBV9 and TRBJ2-3; possibly TRBD1 for D (6 bases). Sequenced material: blood. The CDR3 reads CASDKGQLTDTQYF. The CDR3 nucleotides are TGTGCCAGCGATAAAGGACAGCTTACAGATACGCAGTATTTT.